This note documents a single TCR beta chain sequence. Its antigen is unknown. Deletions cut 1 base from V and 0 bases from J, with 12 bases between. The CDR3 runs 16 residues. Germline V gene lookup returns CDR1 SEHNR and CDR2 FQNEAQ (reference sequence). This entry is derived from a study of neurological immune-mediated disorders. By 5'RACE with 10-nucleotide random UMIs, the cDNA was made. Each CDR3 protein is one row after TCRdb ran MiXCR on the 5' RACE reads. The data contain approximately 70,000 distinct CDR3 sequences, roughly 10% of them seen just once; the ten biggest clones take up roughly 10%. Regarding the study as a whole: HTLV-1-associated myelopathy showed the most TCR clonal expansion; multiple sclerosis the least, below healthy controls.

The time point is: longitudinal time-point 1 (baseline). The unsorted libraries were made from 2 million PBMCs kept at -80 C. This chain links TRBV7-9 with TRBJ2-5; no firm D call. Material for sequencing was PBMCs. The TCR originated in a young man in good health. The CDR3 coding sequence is TGTGCCAGCAGCTTAGGAATTTCGGGTAACCAAGAGACCCAGTACTTC. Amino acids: CASSLGISGNQETQYF. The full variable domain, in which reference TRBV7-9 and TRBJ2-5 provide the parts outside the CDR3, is DTGVSQNPRHKITKRGQNVTFRCDPISEHNRLYWYRQTLGQGPEFLTYFQNEAQLEKSRLLSDRFSAERPKGSFSTLEIQRTEQGDSAMYLCASSLGISGNQETQYFGPGTRLLVL.